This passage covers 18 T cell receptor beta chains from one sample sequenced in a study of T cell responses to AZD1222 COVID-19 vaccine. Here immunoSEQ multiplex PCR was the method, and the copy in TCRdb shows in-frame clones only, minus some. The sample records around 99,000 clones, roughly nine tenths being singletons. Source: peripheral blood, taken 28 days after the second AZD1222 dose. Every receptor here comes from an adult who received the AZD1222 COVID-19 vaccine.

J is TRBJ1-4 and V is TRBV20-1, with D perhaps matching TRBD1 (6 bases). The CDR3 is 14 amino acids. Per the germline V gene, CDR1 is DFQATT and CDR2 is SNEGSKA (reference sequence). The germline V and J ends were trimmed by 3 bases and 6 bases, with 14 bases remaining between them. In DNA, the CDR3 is TGCAGTGCTAGTCGATGGTCAGGGGATGAAAAACTGTTTTTT. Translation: CSASRWSGDEKLFF.

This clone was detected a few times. CDR3 region: CASTEGYGNQPQHF. For the CDR3, the DNA is TGTGCCAGCACCGAGGGGTACGGCAATCAGCCCCAGCATTTT. The genes are TRBV27 and TRBJ1-5, with D possibly matching TRBD1 (5 bases). This CDR3 contains 14 residues. The germline V gene encodes CDR1 MNHEY and CDR2 SMNVEV (reference sequence). Trimming stripped 7 bases from V and 2 bases from J, with 12 bases between.

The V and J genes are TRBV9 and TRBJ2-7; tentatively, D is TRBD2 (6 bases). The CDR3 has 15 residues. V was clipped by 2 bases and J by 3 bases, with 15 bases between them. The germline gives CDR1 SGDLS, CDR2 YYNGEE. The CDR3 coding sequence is TGTGCCAGCAGCGTGGGAGCGGGTCCAAACTACGAGCAGTACTTC. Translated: CASSVGAGPNYEQYF.

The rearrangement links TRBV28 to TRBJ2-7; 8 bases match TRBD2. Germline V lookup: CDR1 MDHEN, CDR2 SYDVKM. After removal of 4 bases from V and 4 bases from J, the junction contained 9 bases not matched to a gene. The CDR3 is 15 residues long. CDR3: CASSSKAGALYEQYF. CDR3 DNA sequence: TGTGCCAGCAGTTCAAAAGCGGGAGCTCTATACGAGCAGTACTTC. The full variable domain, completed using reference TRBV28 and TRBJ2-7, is DVKVTQSSRYLVKRTGEKVFLECVQDMDHENMFWYRQDPGLGLRLIYFSYDVKMKEKGDIPEGYSVSREKKERFSLILESASTNQTSMYLCASSSKAGALYEQYFGPGTRLTVT.

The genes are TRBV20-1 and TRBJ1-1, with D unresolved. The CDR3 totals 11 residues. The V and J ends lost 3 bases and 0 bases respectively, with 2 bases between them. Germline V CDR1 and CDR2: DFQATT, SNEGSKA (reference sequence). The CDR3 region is CSASMNTEAFF. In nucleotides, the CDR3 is TGCAGTGCTAGTATGAACACTGAAGCTTTCTTT.

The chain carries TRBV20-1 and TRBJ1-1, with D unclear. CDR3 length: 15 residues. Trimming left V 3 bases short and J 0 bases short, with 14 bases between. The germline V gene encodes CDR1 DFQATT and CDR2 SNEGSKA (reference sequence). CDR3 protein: CSASTTDAMNTEAFF. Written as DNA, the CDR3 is TGCAGTGCTAGTACCACAGACGCCATGAACACTGAAGCTTTCTTT.

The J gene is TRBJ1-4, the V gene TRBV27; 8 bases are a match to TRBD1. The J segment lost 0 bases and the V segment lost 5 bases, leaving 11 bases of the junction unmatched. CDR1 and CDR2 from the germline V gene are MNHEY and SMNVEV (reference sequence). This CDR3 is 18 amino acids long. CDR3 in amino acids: CASSPLTGASTTNEKLFF. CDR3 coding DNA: TGTGCCAGCAGTCCCCTGACAGGGGCAAGTACAACTAATGAAAAACTGTTTTTT. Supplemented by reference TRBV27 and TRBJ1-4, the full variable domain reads EAQVTQNPRYLITVTGKKLTVTCSQNMNHEYMSWYRQDPGLGLRQIYYSMNVEVTDKGDVPEGYKVSRKEKRNFPLILESPSPNQTSLYFCASSPLTGASTTNEKLFFGSGTQLSVL.

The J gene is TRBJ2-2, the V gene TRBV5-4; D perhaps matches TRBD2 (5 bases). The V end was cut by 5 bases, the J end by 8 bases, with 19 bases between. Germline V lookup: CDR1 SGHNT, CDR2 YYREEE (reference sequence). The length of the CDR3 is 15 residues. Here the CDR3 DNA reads TGTGCCAGCAGTTCTCCAGCGGCCCGGAGAGGGGAGCTGTTTTTT. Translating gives CASSSPAARRGELFF.

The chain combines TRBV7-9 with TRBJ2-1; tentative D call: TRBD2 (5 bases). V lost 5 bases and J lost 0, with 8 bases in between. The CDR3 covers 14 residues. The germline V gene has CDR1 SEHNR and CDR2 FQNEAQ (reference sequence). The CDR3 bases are TGTGCCAGCAGCCGGACTGGCTCCTACAATGAGCAGTTCTTC. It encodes CASSRTGSYNEQFF.

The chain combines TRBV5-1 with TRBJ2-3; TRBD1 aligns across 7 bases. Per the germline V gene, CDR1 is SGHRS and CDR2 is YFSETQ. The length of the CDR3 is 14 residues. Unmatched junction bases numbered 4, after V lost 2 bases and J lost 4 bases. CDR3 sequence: CASSLGGAADTQYF. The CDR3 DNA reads TGCGCCAGCAGCTTAGGGGGCGCGGCAGATACGCAGTATTTT.

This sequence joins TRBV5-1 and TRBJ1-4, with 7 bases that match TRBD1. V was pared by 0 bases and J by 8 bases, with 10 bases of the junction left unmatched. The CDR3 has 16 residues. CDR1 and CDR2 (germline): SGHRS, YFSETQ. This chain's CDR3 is CASSLGSRDSGEKLFF. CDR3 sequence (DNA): TGCGCCAGCAGCTTGGGAAGTCGGGACAGTGGGGAAAAACTGTTTTTT.

CDR3 sequence reads: CASSPQGASRRAFF. DNA for the CDR3: TGTGCCAGCAGCCCCCAGGGGGCTTCGAGGCGAGCTTTCTTT. The chain has TRBV11-2 and TRBJ1-1; TRBD1 matches 8 bases. Germline assignment: CDR1 SGHAT and CDR2 FQNNGV. This CDR3 comprises 14 residues. The V gene end was trimmed by 5 bases and the J gene end by 10 bases; junction bases not matched to a gene: 12. Full variable domain (missing parts from reference TRBV11-2 and TRBJ1-1): EAGVAQSPRYKIIEKRQSVAFWCNPISGHATLYWYQQILGQGPKLLIQFQNNGVVDDSQLPKDRFSAERLKGVDSTLKIQPAKLEDSAVYLCASSPQGASRRAFFGQGTRLTVV.

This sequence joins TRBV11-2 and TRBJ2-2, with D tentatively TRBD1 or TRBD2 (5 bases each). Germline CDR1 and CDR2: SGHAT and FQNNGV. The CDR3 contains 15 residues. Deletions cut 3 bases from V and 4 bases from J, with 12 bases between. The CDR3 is CASSLGTGITGELFF. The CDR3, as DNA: TGTGCCAGCAGCTTGGGGACGGGAATCACCGGGGAGCTGTTTTTT.

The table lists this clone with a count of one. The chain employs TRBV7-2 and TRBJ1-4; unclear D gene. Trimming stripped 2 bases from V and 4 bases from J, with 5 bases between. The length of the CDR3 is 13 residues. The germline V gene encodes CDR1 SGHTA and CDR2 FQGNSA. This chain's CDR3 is CASSLSLNEKLFF. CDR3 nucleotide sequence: TGTGCCAGCAGCTTATCTCTTAATGAAAAACTGTTTTTT.

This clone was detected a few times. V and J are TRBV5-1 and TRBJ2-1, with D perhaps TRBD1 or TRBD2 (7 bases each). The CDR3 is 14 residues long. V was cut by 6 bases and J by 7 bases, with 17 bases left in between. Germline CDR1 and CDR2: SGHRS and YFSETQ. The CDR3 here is CASTQGGASNEQFF. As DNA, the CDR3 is TGCGCCAGCACCCAGGGGGGGGCCTCAAATGAGCAGTTCTTC. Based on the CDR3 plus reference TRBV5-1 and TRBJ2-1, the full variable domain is KAGVTQTPRYLIKTRGQQVTLSCSPISGHRSVSWYQQTPGQGLQFLFEYFSETQRNKGNFPGRFSGRQFSNSRSEMNVSTLELGDSALYLCASTQGGASNEQFFGPGTRLTVL.

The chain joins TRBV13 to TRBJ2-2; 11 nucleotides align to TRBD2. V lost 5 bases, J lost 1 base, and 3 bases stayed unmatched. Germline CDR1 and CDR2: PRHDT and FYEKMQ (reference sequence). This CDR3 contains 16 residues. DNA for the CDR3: TGTGCCAGCAGCCCCGGACTAGCGGGGAACACCGGGGAGCTGTTTTTT. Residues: CASSPGLAGNTGELFF.

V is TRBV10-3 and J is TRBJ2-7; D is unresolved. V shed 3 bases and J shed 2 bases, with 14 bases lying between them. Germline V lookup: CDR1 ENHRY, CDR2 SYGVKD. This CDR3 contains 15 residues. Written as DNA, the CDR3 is TGTGCCATCAGTGACTCCCAACAAGTGACCTACGAGCAGTACTTC. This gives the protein CAISDSQQVTYEQYF.

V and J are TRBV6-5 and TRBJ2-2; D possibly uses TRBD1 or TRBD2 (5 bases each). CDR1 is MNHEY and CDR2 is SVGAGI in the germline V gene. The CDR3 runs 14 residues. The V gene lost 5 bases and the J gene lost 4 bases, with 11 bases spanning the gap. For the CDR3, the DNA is TGTGCCAGCAGTCGGGGCTCGGGCACCGGGGAGCTGTTTTTT. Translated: CASSRGSGTGELFF.